This TCR beta chain was obtained from a study of blood T cell repertoires in COVID-19. Study as a whole: Some COVID-19 samples were acute and others convalescent; all came from the United States, Italy and Spain.

The assay was immunoSEQ multiplex PCR, and TCRdb's table has in-frame clones only and misses some. The sample contains 200,000 to 250,000 clones, approximately 75% of which appear only once. In germline, CDR1 is SGHTA, CDR2 FQGNSA. V lost 5 bases to trimming and J lost 5 bases, with 12 bases between them. This CDR3 is 14 amino acids long. This sequence originates from a man in his forties who had recovered from COVID-19. Sequenced sample: PBMCs or T cells enriched from blood (not recorded which). The chain joins TRBV7-2 to TRBJ2-2; the D is unclear. In DNA form, the CDR3 reads TGTGCCAGCAGCCAGGTCGGCGTAACCGGGGAGCTGTTTTTT. Translating it yields CASSQVGVTGELFF.